This T cell receptor (beta chain) was sequenced during a study of T cells in Graves' hyperthyroidism and ophthalmopathy. The ends were cut back, 5 bases at V and 2 bases at J, with 19 bases in the middle. This CDR3 has 16 amino acids. CDR1 is MDHEN and CDR2 is SYDVKM in the germline V gene. At first hyperthyroidism diagnosis, before any ophthalmopathy symptoms, the blood sample was collected. TCR beta CDR3 region amplification was performed from RNA transcripts. TCR CDR3 underwent first-round RT-PCR with the HTBI primer set. TCRdb reprocessed the multiplex PCR reads via MiXCR and lists one record per CDR3 protein. The data show about 270,000 distinct CDR3 sequences, less than 30% seen once.

Sequenced input: blood. The rearrangement joins TRBV28 to TRBJ2-7; D is unclear. The clonotype originates from a man in his forties or fifties with Graves' hyperthyroidism that later progressed to Graves' ophthalmopathy. The CDR3 nucleotides read TGTGCCAGCAGTAGCCCGATCGGCCTGAAGGCCTACGAGCAGTACTTC. Translated, it gives CASSSPIGLKAYEQYF.